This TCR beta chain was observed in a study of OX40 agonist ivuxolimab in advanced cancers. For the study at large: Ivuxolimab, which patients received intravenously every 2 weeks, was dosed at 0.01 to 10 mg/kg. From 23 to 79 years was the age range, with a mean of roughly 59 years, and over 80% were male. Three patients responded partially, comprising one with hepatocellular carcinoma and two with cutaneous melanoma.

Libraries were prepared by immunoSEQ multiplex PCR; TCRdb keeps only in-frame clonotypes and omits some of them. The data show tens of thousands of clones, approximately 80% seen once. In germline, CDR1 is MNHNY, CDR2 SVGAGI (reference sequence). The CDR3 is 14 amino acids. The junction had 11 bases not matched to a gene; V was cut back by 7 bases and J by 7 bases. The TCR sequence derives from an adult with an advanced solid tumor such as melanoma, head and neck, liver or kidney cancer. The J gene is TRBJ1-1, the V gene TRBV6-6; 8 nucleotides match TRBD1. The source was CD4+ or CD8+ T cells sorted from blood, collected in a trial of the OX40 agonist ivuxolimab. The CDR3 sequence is CASISGGRIFEAFF. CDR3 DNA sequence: TGTGCCAGCATCTCAGGGGGCCGGATCTTTGAAGCTTTCTTT.